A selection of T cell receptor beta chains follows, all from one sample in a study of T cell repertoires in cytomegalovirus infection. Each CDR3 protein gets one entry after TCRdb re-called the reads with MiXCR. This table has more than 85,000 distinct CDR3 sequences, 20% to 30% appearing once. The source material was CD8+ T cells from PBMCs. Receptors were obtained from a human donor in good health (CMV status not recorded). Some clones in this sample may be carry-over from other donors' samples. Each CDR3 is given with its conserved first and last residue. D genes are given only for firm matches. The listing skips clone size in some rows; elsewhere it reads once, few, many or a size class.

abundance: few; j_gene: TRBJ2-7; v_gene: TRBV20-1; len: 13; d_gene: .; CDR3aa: CSADTGTHYEQYF; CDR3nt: TGCAGTGCTGACACCGGGACTCACTACGAGCAGTACTTC
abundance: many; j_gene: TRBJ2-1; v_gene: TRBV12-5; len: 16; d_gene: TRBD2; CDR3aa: CASGLPGLATDNEQFF; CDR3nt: TGTGCTAGTGGTTTGCCGGGACTAGCGACGGACAATGAGCAGTTCTTC
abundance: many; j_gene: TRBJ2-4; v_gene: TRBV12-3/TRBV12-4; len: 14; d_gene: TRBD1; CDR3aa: CASRTTGDGAFQYF; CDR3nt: TGTGCCAGCAGAACTACAGGGGACGGGGCTTTTCAGTACTTC
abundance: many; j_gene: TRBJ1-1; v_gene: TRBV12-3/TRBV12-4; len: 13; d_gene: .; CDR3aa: CASSLTWDTEAFF; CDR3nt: TGTGCCAGCAGCCTTACATGGGACACTGAAGCTTTCTTT
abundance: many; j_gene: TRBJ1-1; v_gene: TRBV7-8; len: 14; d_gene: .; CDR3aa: CASSLDREGTEAFF; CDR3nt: TGTGCCAGCAGCTTAGACAGGGAAGGCACTGAAGCTTTCTTT
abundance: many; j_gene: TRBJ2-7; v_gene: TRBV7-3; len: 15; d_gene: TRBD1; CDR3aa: CASSSTGTGIDEQYF; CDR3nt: TGTGCCAGCAGCTCAACCGGGACAGGAATCGACGAGCAGTACTTC
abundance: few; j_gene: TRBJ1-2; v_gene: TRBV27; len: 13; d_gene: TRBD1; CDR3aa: CASRYGQGYGYTF; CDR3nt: TGTGCCAGCAGATACGGACAGGGCTATGGCTACACCTTC
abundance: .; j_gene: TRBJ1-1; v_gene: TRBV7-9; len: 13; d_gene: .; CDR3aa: CASRGDQETEAFF; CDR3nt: TGTGCCAGCAGAGGGGACCAGGAGACTGAAGCTTTCTTT
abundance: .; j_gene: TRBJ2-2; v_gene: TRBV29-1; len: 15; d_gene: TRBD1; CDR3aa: CSVRDRGRYTGELFF; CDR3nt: TGCAGCGTGCGGGACAGGGGGCGGTACACCGGGGAGCTGTTTTTT
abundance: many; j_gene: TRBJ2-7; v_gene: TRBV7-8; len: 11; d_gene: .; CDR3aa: CASSTLVEQYF; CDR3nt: TGTGCCAGCAGCACACTTGTGGAGCAGTACTTC
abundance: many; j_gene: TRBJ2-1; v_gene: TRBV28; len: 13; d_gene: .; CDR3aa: CASSLSTRHEQFF; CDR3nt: TGTGCCAGCAGTTTATCGACAAGACATGAGCAGTTCTTC
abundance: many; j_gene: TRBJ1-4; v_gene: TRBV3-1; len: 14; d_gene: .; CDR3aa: CASSPRTTNEKLFF; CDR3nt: TGTGCCAGCAGCCCCCGGACAACTAATGAAAAACTGTTTTTT
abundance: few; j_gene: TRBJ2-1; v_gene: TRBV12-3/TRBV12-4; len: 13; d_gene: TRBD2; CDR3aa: CASSHTSGNEQFF; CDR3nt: TGTGCCAGCAGTCATACTAGCGGTAATGAGCAGTTCTTC
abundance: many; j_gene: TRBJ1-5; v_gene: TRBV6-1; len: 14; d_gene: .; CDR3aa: CASSELDSNQPQHF; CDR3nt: TGTGCCAGCAGTGAGCTCGATAGCAATCAGCCCCAGCATTTT
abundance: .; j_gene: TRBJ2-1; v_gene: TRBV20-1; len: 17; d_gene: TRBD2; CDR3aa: CSPGTSGGPVIINEQFF; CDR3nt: TGCAGCCCTGGGACTAGCGGGGGCCCAGTAATAATCAATGAGCAGTTCTTC
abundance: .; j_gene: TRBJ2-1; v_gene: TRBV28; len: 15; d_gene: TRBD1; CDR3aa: CASRISPGQYNEQFF; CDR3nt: TGTGCCAGCAGAATCTCCCCGGGACAGTACAATGAGCAGTTCTTC
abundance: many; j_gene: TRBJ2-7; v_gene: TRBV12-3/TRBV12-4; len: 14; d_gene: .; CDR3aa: CASSSGHLSYEQYF; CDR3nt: TGTGCCAGCAGTAGTGGACACCTTTCCTACGAGCAGTACTTC
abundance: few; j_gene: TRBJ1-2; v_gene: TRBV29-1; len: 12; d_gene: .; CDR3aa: CSIPGTYYGYTF; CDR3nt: TGTTCCATTCCGGGGACCTACTATGGCTACACCTTC
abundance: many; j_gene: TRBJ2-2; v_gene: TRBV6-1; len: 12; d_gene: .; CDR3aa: CASSWIYDELFF; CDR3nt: TGTGCCAGTTCCTGGATCTACGACGAGCTGTTTTTT
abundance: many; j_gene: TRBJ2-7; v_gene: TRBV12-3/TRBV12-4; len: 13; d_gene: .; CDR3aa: CASSTGNSYEQYF; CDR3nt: TGTGCCAGCAGTACCGGGAACTCCTACGAGCAGTACTTC
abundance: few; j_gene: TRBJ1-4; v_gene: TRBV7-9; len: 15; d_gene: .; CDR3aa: CASSSTGFANEKLFF; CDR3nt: TGTGCCAGCAGTTCTACAGGTTTTGCTAATGAAAAACTGTTTTTT
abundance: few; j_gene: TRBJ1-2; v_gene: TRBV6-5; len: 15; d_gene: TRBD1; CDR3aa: CASSYAADRGLGYTF; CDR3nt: TGTGCCAGCAGTTACGCCGCGGACAGGGGGCTTGGCTACACCTTC
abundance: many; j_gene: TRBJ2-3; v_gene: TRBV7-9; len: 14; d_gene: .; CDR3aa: CACPKEFSTDTQYF; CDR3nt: TGTGCCTGTCCGAAGGAGTTTAGCACAGATACGCAGTATTTT
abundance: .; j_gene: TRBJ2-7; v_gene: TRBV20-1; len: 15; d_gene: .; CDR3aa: CSARISSGHVYEQYF; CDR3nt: TGCAGTGCTAGAATCTCTTCGGGACATGTCTACGAGCAGTACTTC
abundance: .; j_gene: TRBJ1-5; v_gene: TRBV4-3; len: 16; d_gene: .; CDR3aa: CASSQDRGIGNQPQHF; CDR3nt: TGCGCCAGCAGCCAAGATAGGGGGATCGGCAATCAGCCCCAGCATTTT
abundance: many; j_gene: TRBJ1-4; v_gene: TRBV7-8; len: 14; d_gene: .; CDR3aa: CASSFLGGGEKLFF; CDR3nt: TGTGCCAGCAGCTTCTTGGGGGGAGGTGAAAAACTGTTTTTT
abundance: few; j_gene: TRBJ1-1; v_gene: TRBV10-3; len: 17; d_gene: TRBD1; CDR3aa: CAISENVGTGANTEAFF; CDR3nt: TGTGCCATCAGTGAGAATGTGGGGACAGGGGCCAACACTGAAGCTTTCTTT
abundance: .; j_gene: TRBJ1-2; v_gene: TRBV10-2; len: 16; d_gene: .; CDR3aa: CASVGPGEAEDYGYTF; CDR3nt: TGCGCCAGCGTGGGGCCAGGGGAGGCCGAGGACTATGGCTACACCTTC
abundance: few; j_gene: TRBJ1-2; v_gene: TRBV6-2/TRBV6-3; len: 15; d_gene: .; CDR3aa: CASSYSSGRNYGYTF; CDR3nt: TGTGCCAGCAGTTACTCTTCGGGACGGAACTATGGCTACACCTTC
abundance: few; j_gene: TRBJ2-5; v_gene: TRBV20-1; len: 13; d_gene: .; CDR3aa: CSAREQVQETQYF; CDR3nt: TGCAGTGCTAGAGAACAGGTACAAGAGACCCAGTACTTC
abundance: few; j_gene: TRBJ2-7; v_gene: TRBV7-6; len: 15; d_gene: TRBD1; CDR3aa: CASSTRQGSSYEQYF; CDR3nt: TGTGCCAGCAGCACCCGACAGGGTTCATCCTACGAGCAGTACTTC